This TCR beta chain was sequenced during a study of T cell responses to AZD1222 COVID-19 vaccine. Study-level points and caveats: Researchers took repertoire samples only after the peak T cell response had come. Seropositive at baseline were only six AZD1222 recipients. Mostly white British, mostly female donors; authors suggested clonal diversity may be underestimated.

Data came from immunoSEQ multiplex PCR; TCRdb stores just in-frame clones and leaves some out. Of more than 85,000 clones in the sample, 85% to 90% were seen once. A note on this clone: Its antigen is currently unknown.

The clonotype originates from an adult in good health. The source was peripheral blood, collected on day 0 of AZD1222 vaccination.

In DNA, the CDR3 is TGTGCCAGCAGCGTAGTCCCCTTTGTAGGGGACCCATTCGATAATTCACCCCTCCACTTT. Protein: CASSVVPFVGDPFDNSPLHF. The gene calls are TRBV9 and TRBJ1-6; maybe TRBD1 (5 bases). The CDR3 totals 20 residues. V lost 0 bases and J 5 bases, leaving 24 bases between the germline ends. Germline CDR1 SGDLS, CDR2 YYNGEE.